This TCR beta chain was profiled in a study of cytomegalovirus exposure and HLA in healthy donors (dated by TCRdb to about 2017). Looking at the study overall: According to an earlier analysis of 587 of the donors, about 170 million T cells yielded some 120 million unique TCR beta sequences and about 300 Gb of sequence data. Approximately 300 gigabases of sequencing data and approximately 93 million unique TCR sequences were included in an early release covering several hundred HLA-typed donors. Of the 398 genotyped donors, about 80% fell in the genetic ancestry cluster associated with self-reported Caucasian donors. The study aimed to test whether signatures of past pathogen exposure could be identified by cataloging public T cell receptors. The T cell repertoires of some 700 subjects were profiled by immunosequencing and related to cytomegalovirus serostatus. Besides the first cohort of approximately 710 subjects, a separate validation cohort made up of 120 different subjects was used. To predict cytomegalovirus infection status, the study brought together high-throughput TCR immunosequencing, statistical association of individual TCRs with disease status, and machine learning. A later analysis re-analyzed previously published TCR beta repertoires from about 600 donors and added high-resolution HLA genotyping to study TCR occurrence patterns. Rather than drawing on any new phenotypic data, the later analysis identified candidate immune exposures from TCR beta sequences and the way those sequences occurred across donors. An earlier analysis of several hundred of the donors applied high-throughput TCR beta sequencing to assess whether each TCR beta V gene segment acted as functional or pseudogenic. Donor age, sex, ethnicity and CMV serostatus were compiled alongside the repertoire data. In a later genetic analysis, genome-wide SNP genotypes for about three fifths of the 666 donors were used, and that subset was treated as a discovery cohort. Every discovery cohort repertoire had been produced on one sequencing platform. HLA typing covered class I and class II loci at four-digit resolution. Typing coverage varied by locus: 629-630 donors for A, B, C, DRB1 and DQB1; approximately 560 for DQA1; some 610 for DPA1; approximately 470 for DPB1. Roughly 5 DR-DQ haplotypes were handled as single units for association and clustering, since linkage in the cohort was strong. Among around 400 genotyped donors of the cohort, an average of approximately 200,000 unique TCR beta nucleotide sequences was sequenced per donor, of which roughly 18% were non-productive.

The cohort was made up of 666 healthy bone marrow donors. At the time of sampling, every cohort member was nominally healthy, though immune exposures that went unrecorded were likely present. The donor tested CMV seronegative, placing the donor among the 350 or so seronegative members of the cohort. A peripheral blood sample was provided by each donor, and peripheral blood mononuclear cells were used for TCR beta sequencing. The Qiagen DNeasy Blood Extraction Kit was used to extract genomic DNA from the blood cell samples. At the junction V is shortened by 11 bases and J by 0 bases, with 13 bases in between. The CDR3 starts with the cysteine, ends with the phenylalanine, and has 13 residues. Only the CDR3 region is kept as DNA, spanning 39 bases read in frame from base 1. The germline V gene supplies CDR1 MNHNS and CDR2 SASEGT. Library method: the immunoSEQ multiplex PCR assay. The multiplex PCR relied on a mix of 60 forward primers for TCR Vbeta segments and 13 reverse primers for TCR Jbeta segments. The CDR3 region of rearranged TCR beta genes was amplified from genomic DNA with a multiplex PCR assay. The Illumina HiSeq System was used to sequence the amplified TCR beta libraries as 87-base-pair reads. In the source study's methods: A later analysis tallied roughly 80 million unique TCR beta chains across the 700 or so repertoires, and roughly 11 million of those chains were shared by two or more donors. Raw reads were error-corrected and collapsed into unique sequences by a nearest-neighbor algorithm in which closely related sequences were merged to remove PCR and sequencing errors. V, D and J gene segments were assigned by aligning CDR3 sequences to IMGT reference sequences. For a sequence to be retained, a match of at least six nucleotides to both a V gene segment and a J gene segment was required. A rearrangement counted as productive if the CDR3 had no stop codons and remained in frame with V and J, and every other rearrangement counted as non-productive. Following IMGT convention, CDR3 was defined as the stretch from the second conserved V-encoded cysteine up to the conserved J-encoded phenylalanine. In an earlier analysis of more than 550 of the donors, sequences lacking an unambiguous match to a single V gene segment were excluded. An earlier analysis of several hundred of the donors called V segments functional above 56.7% productive rearrangements and segregating when the between-donor standard deviation exceeded 5%. To diagnose cytomegalovirus status from the catalog of TCR beta chain sequences, a statistical classification framework was built. A later analysis assigned V and J genes by comparing TCR nucleotide sequences with IMGT/GENE-DB human TR gene sequences. The TCRdist pipeline was used in a later analysis to assign CDR3 sequences and most-parsimonious VDJ recombination scenarios. In a later analysis, each TCR beta chain was defined by its CDR3 amino acid sequence together with its V-gene family, and reads lacking a unique V-gene family were excluded. A later analysis removed 550 to 700 highly shared, low-generation-probability nucleotide sequences to deal with suspected cross-contamination and a sequencing artifact. A later analysis calculated a clonal expansion index for each public chain from normalized within-repertoire ranks of inferred template counts. In a later analysis, generation probabilities were computed with a VDJ recombination model fitted to out-of-frame rearrangements, and the resulting probabilities were checked against IGoR. Hypergeometric tests were used in a later analysis to score TCR-TCR, TCR-HLA and TCR-CMV co-occurrence, with a repertoire-size bias correction applied to the TCR pairs. A later analysis estimated false discovery rates by permuting HLA or CMV assignments 20 times. In a later analysis, co-occurring TCRs were grouped using DBSCAN, and TCRdist sequence similarity was added for clustering within HLA-allele-positive subsets. Co-occurrence clustering excluded repertoires with fewer than 30,000 or more than 120,000 public chains, plus five with anomalous nucleotide sharing. What TCRdb holds here is the immuneACCESS table cut down to in-frame rearrangements. Part of the clones is not present; checked against another copy, under half of the missing clones reflect an unresolved V gene, and the others are unexplained. The V and J calls and the clone size are those of that table, but D and trimming were determined from the DNA. The sample data list roughly 120,000 clones, and about 80% of these were observed just once. Of the sample, 1.5% to 2.5% is held by the ten largest clones.

A word on this clone: The antigen this receptor binds is unknown. One base away there is no much larger clone; base qualities are not given.

Broad study findings and their caveats: Across donors, most TCR sequences were observed very rarely, whereas some public TCRs were present in many individuals. A cluster of highly shared sequence variants was judged likely to be a technical artifact of the sequencing pipeline. Correlated functional status among segregating V segments might reflect linkage disequilibrium, but an unknown experimental factor could not be ruled out. A later analysis found that HLA-associated TCR beta chains were more clonally expanded and had lower generation probabilities than equally common non-associated chains. Because HLA typing was unavailable for some donors at each locus, only the typed subset was used in association tests. Strong co-occurrence of HLA alleles, especially DR and DQ, made assigning TCR associations to individual alleles difficult. In the study, some 160 TCR beta chains were listed as associated with cytomegalovirus. Compared with the approximately 670-donor mean, donors in an Asian-associated ancestry cluster had fewer N-insertions in productive TCRs, according to a later genetic analysis. This cohort had only TCR beta chains sequenced, and the lack of alpha or paired-chain data limited which features could be detected. A further reported finding was that TCR beta sequences accurately predicted the HLA-A and HLA-B alleles for most subjects in the first cohort. According to a later analysis, most CMV-associated TCR beta chains appeared to be HLA-restricted, and the HLA associations seemed to be driven largely by CMV exposure. A few of the identified cytomegalovirus-associated TCR beta chains were confirmed in vitro to be specific for cytomegalovirus antigens. Seventeen rarely observed V segments, including chromosome 9 orphons, were excluded from the earlier analysis of about 500 of the donors because counts were too low. The presence/absence analyses assumed that sequencing depth was roughly uniform across donors, and that assumption may not be true. For the cohort, immune exposure information was limited to CMV serostatus. According to a later analysis, TCR association rates differed among HLA loci, with DRB1 alleles showing the most associated TCRs and HLA-C alleles showing the fewest. According to a later analysis, parvovirus B19, influenza, CMV and Epstein-Barr virus appeared linked to several top co-occurrence clusters. In a later analysis, some 18,000 TCR beta sequences were associated with specific HLA alleles at a false discovery rate of 0.05. In an earlier analysis of approximately 590 of the donors, most TCR beta V segments appeared in productive rearrangements about 90% or about 30% of the time, broadly matching IMGT annotations. In a later genetic analysis, a missense DCLRE1C variant was associated with V-gene and J-gene trimming of TCR beta chains, and the association was replicated in an independent cohort. According to the authors, the approach could potentially be generalized to other disease states and immunological phenotypes. Cytomegalovirus status was reported to be diagnosed by the classifier with high specificity and sensitivity in both the original and validation cohorts. Some IMGT-functional V segments, including TRBV6-2 and TRBV6-3, could not be distinguished by the 87-base-pair reads and were therefore excluded.

The chain uses TRBV6-1 and TRBJ1-1; TRBD1 is possibly the D segment (6 matching bases). The sequence derives from a man in his late teens or twenties in good health and CMV-seronegative. The specimen sequenced was PBMCs. This receptor carries the CDR3 CAGRGQMNTEAFF. The bases read TGTGCCGGACGAGGACAGATGAACACTGAAGCTTTCTTT.